This T cell receptor beta chain was identified during a study of T cells in Graves' hyperthyroidism and ophthalmopathy. Template material for amplifying TCR beta CDR3 regions consisted of RNA transcripts. Researchers ran a first-round RT-PCR on the TCR CDR3 using the HTBI primer set. TCRdb reprocessed the multiplex PCR reads via MiXCR and lists one record per CDR3 protein. There are approximately 610,000 distinct CDR3 sequences in the sample; about 15% occur only once, and approximately 4.3% lies in the top ten. The V gene lost 5 bases and the J gene lost 1 base, with 25 bases spanning the gap. CDR1 and CDR2 from the germline V gene are MNHEY and SVGEGT. CDR3 length: 19 amino acids. Study outcomes and limitations: Appearing also in blood were most of the thyroid clonotypes expanded above 0.001.

This clonotype was observed at least ten times. The antigen is unknown. Sequenced: blood. The receptor's source is a woman aged 35 to 49 with Graves' ophthalmopathy. The chain uses TRBV6-2 or TRBV6-3 and TRBJ2-3; D possibly uses TRBD1 or TRBD2 (6 bases each). Here the CDR3 DNA reads TGTGCCAGCAGTCAGTTTTCGTCTAGCGCGAGGGGGGGCACAGATACGCAGTATTTT. This translates into CASSQFSSSARGGTDTQYF.